This record concerns one TCR beta chain sequence. This clonotype came up many times. It has no known antigen specificity. Base-call qualities are not available, and no considerably larger clone is one nucleotide away. V gives up 2 bases and J gives up 0 bases, and the segment between their germline ends measures 14 bases. Looking up the germline V gene yields CDR1 KGHDR and CDR2 SFDVKD. The CDR3 contains 17 residues, cysteine and phenylalanine counted. Kept here is only the CDR3 DNA, which spans 51 bases and is read in frame from base 1. This sample was sequenced with an Illumina HiSeq 2500. Quantitative 5'-RACE with molecular barcodes was the method used to prepare the TCR beta libraries. The authors' analysis ran thus. Disease-linked TCR variants were identified with a new computational method built on a probabilistic model of VDJ rearrangement. TCRdb reran the public reads through fastp at Q25 and MiXCR, keeping productive beta chains. Identical CDR3 protein sequences are pooled into one entry, listed with their most common genes and DNA. The V and J calls and clone size are TCRdb's, not the authors'. This sample has about 130,000 distinct CDR3 sequences in its table, and about 7.3% of those were observed once. The top ten clones comprise 9.5% to 15% of the sample.

The entry originates in a study of CD8 T cells in ankylosing spondylitis (dated 2017 in TCRdb). In terms of the full investigation: The study set out to find disease-linked TCR variants by profiling T cell receptor beta repertoires in ankylosing spondylitis patients and healthy donors. In total, the full study cohort was made up of some 110 healthy donors and approximately 27 ankylosing spondylitis patients. Peripheral blood samples were taken, and synovial fluid was additionally collected from ankylosing spondylitis patients. What the research found in general, with its limitations: The disease-linked clones had a CD8+ phenotype and were found at relatively low frequencies in peripheral blood. A TCR beta motif of about 8 highly homologous amino acid variants appeared characteristic of blood from ankylosing spondylitis patients. Some TCR beta motif variants had previously been reported in synovial fluid and blood of reactive arthritis patients, which suggested common disease-initiation mechanisms. According to the report, matched synovial fluid samples from ankylosing spondylitis patients were significantly enriched for the disease-linked clones.

The sequence was collected from a female donor with ankylosing spondylitis or in good health (not recorded which). What was sequenced was blood, either unsorted or a sorted T cell fraction (not recorded which). Recombination linked TRBV24-1 to TRBJ2-3; TRBD1 is possibly the D segment (6 matching bases). Read as DNA, the sequence is TGTGCCACCAGTGATTCCCGATACAGGGATAGCACAGATACGCAGTATTTT. Its translation is CATSDSRYRDSTDTQYF.